The 30 T cell receptor beta chains below were found in one sample sequenced in a study of blood T cell repertoires in COVID-19. Generated by immunoSEQ multiplex PCR, the TCRdb table keeps only in-frame clones and is missing some. The sample consists of about 310,000 clones, 80% to 90% of them appearing once. The specimen sequenced was peripheral blood. These receptors originate from a woman in her forties or fifties who had recovered from COVID-19.

This chain connects TRBV6-5 to TRBJ2-1, with D perhaps TRBD2 (5 bases). This CDR3 contains 13 residues. V was shortened by 7 bases and J by 6 bases, with 13 bases between the two germline ends. The germline V gene encodes CDR1 MNHEY and CDR2 SVGAGI. CDR3: CASTKPGGNEQFF. CDR3 coding DNA: TGTGCCAGCACCAAACCTGGAGGCAATGAGCAGTTCTTC.

The chain is built from TRBV5-1 and TRBJ2-2, with TRBD1 identical over 10 bases. Germline CDR1 SGHRS, CDR2 YFSETQ. The J segment lost 5 bases and the V segment lost 2 bases, leaving 6 bases of the junction unmatched. This CDR3 contains 16 residues. The CDR3 spells CASSLRPGQGTGELFF. The CDR3 nucleotides are TGCGCCAGCAGCTTAAGACCGGGACAGGGGACCGGGGAGCTGTTTTTT.

V gene TRBV5-6 combines with J gene TRBJ1-1; TRBD1 agrees at 7 bases. Trimming cost V 4 bases and J 5 bases; bases outside gene matches: 2. The CDR3 is 12 amino acids. Germline values: CDR1 SGHDT, CDR2 YYEEEE. CDR3 sequence reads: CASSPRGTEAFF. The CDR3 bases are TGTGCCAGCAGCCCCAGGGGGACTGAAGCTTTCTTT. The full variable domain, rest sourced from reference TRBV5-6 and TRBJ1-1, is DAGVTQSPTHLIKTRGQQVTLRCSPKSGHDTVSWYQQALGQGPQFIFQYYEEEERQRGNFPDRFSGHQFPNYSSELNVNALLLGDSALYLCASSPRGTEAFFGQGTRLTVV.

The rearrangement links TRBV2 to TRBJ1-2; perhaps TRBD1 as D (6 bases). Deletions cut 6 bases from V and 7 bases from J, with 18 bases between. This CDR3 is 14 amino acids long. CDR1 and CDR2 (germline): SNHLY, FYNNEI. CDR3 sequence: CASSTGPGGLGYTF. CDR3 coding DNA: TGTGCCAGCAGCACGGGACCGGGGGGCCTTGGCTACACCTTC.

This clone is a singleton in its sample. The gene calls are TRBV18 and TRBJ1-1; the D is unclear. The CDR3 length is 15 residues. Looked up from germline, CDR1 is KGHSH and CDR2 is LQKENI. Trimming shortened V by 1 base and J by 0 bases, and 9 bases separated the two germline ends. CDR3 DNA: TGTGCCAGCTCACCACAATCCACGGTGAACACTGAAGCTTTCTTT. Protein sequence: CASSPQSTVNTEAFF.

V gene TRBV27 combines with J gene TRBJ1-1; 7 bases match TRBD1. The CDR3 consists of 13 residues. The V and J ends lost 3 bases and 9 bases, in that order; junction bases with no gene match: 7. The germline V gene encodes CDR1 MNHEY and CDR2 SMNVEV (reference sequence). CDR3 DNA sequence: TGTGCCAGCAGTTTTCCGGGAGGGGGCAAAGCTTTCTTT. Amino acid sequence: CASSFPGGGKAFF.

A single count supports this clone. The rearrangement uses TRBV7-2 and TRBJ2-5; a possible D gene is TRBD2 (6 bases). V was cut by 5 bases and J by 5 bases, with 18 bases left in between. CDR1 and CDR2 (germline): SGHTA, FQGNSA. CDR3 length: 15 residues. CDR3 sequence (DNA): TGTGCCAGCAGCACCCAGGGACTCCGAGGGGAGACCCAGTACTTC. Translating gives CASSTQGLRGETQYF.

The genes are TRBV18 and TRBJ1-2; D gene uncertain. This CDR3 has 15 amino acids. V was clipped by 3 bases and J by 3 bases, with 14 bases between them. Germline CDR1 and CDR2: KGHSH and LQKENI. CDR3 sequence (DNA): TGTGCCAGCTCACCGACCGGGCCGAGGGACTATGGCTACACCTTC. Translating it yields CASSPTGPRDYGYTF.

CDR3 nucleotides: TGTGCCAGCAGTCCCGATCGGTACGAGCAGTACTTC. Amino acids: CASSPDRYEQYF. The chain couples TRBV28 to TRBJ2-7; D uncertain. Germline loops: CDR1 MDHEN, CDR2 SYDVKM. V lost 5 bases and J 4 bases, leaving 9 bases between the germline ends. The CDR3 is 12 amino acids.

The chain combines TRBV5-1 with TRBJ2-7; 10 bases are shared with TRBD1. V trimming: 4 bases; J trimming: 2 bases; junction bases outside the gene matches: 12. The CDR3 extends over 17 amino acids. Germline V CDR1 and CDR2: SGHRS, YFSETQ. CDR3 region: CASSTRDRGYQAYEQYF. DNA of the CDR3: TGCGCCAGCAGCACCCGGGACAGGGGTTACCAGGCCTACGAGCAGTACTTC.

As concerns this clone: The sample has other DNA sequences that encode this CDR3 too. This sequence joins TRBV18 and TRBJ1-1; TRBD1 matches at 9 bases. CDR1 is KGHSH, CDR2 LQKENI, per germline. Germline trimming cut 3 bases from V and 0 bases from J; bases unmatched to any gene: 2. This CDR3 contains 15 residues. This CDR3 is CASSPGQGVNTEAFF. The CDR3 DNA reads as TGTGCCAGCTCACCGGGACAGGGAGTGAACACTGAAGCTTTCTTT.

This clone came up once. The J gene is TRBJ2-7, the V gene TRBV6-5; TRBD1 might be the D (6 bases). The ends were cut back, 4 bases at V and 9 bases at J, with 22 bases in the middle. The CDR3 is 15 residues long. Germline V gene lookup returns CDR1 MNHEY and CDR2 SVGAGI. The CDR3 loop is CASSFDRMSSTGQYF. The CDR3 nucleotides are TGTGCCAGCAGTTTCGACAGGATGAGTTCTACTGGGCAGTACTTC.

The rearrangement uses TRBV6-2 or TRBV6-3 and TRBJ2-7; D might be TRBD2 (6 bases). The germline V gene encodes CDR1 MNHEY and CDR2 SVGEGT. The CDR3 loop spans 13 amino acids. Trimming cost V 2 bases and J 6 bases, with 11 bases left between them. This CDR3 is CASSYGSEGEQYF. The CDR3 region has the DNA TGTGCCAGCAGTTACGGTTCGGAGGGCGAGCAGTACTTC.

The chain joins TRBV11-2 to TRBJ2-2, with D possibly TRBD2 on 5 matching bases. The CDR3 runs 13 residues. Between the trimmed V and J ends, which lost 7 bases and 4 bases, there was a span of 10 bases. Per germline, CDR1 SGHAT and CDR2 FQNNGV. The CDR3 protein is CASTLRGTGELFF. The CDR3 DNA sequence: TGTGCCAGCACACTCCGGGGCACCGGGGAGCTGTTTTTT. The full variable domain, completed using reference TRBV11-2 and TRBJ2-2, is EAGVAQSPRYKIIEKRQSVAFWCNPISGHATLYWYQQILGQGPKLLIQFQNNGVVDDSQLPKDRFSAERLKGVDSTLKIQPAKLEDSAVYLCASTLRGTGELFFGEGSRLTVL.

Note on this clone: The germline gene is not matched at one end of the junction; a read error may be the cause. The chain is built from TRBV30 and TRBJ2-7; 8 bases match TRBD2. Germline assignment: CDR1 GTSNPN and CDR2 SVGIG (reference sequence). The CDR3 spans 11 residues. This CDR3 reads CAWSYSGRGHF. CDR3 DNA: TGTGCCTGGAGTTACAGCGGGAGAGGCCACTTC.

In this sample, this clone turned up once. The chain joins TRBV9 to TRBJ1-1, with a possible D match to TRBD1 (5 bases). V lost 0 bases to trimming and J lost 4 bases, with 13 bases between them. Germline lookup yields CDR1 SGDLS and CDR2 YYNGEE. The CDR3 totals 15 residues. CDR3 in amino acids: CASSVVSNGATEAFF. In DNA, the CDR3 is TGTGCCAGCAGCGTAGTCTCCAATGGGGCCACTGAAGCTTTCTTT. Full variable domain (missing parts from reference TRBV9 and TRBJ1-1): DSGVTQTPKHLITATGQRVTLRCSPRSGDLSVYWYQQSLDQGLQFLIQYYNGEERAKGNILERFSAQQFPDLHSELNLSSLELGDSALYFCASSVVSNGATEAFFGQGTRLTVV.

The V call is TRBV29-1, the J call TRBJ1-4; no clear D gene. The germline gives CDR1 SQVTM, CDR2 ANQGSEA. The CDR3 contains 13 residues. Trimming left V 7 bases short and J 6 bases short, with 15 bases between. The CDR3 sequence: CSARLPGDEKLFF. CDR3 DNA sequence: TGCAGCGCCAGGCTGCCCGGGGATGAAAAACTGTTTTTT.

The chain carries TRBV7-8 and TRBJ2-5, with 10 bases that match TRBD2. After removal of 7 bases from V and 1 base from J, the junction contained 18 bases not matched to a gene. This CDR3 is 19 amino acids long. The germline V gene has CDR1 SGHVS and CDR2 FQNEAQ. In DNA form, the CDR3 reads TGTGCCAGCATCCCCTTGGCGGGTACTAGCGGGGTAATCCAAGAGACCCAGTACTTC. It codes for CASIPLAGTSGVIQETQYF.

V is TRBV7-2 and J is TRBJ1-1; maybe TRBD1 (6 bases). The CDR3 length is 15 residues. The V and J ends lost 2 bases and 0 bases respectively, with 10 bases between them. CDR1 is SGHTA, CDR2 FQGNSA, per germline. CDR3 DNA sequence: TGTGCCAGCAGCTTATATGGGGGCATGAACACTGAAGCTTTCTTT. Protein sequence: CASSLYGGMNTEAFF. Variable domain in full (rest from reference TRBV7-2 and TRBJ1-1): GAGVSQSPSNKVTEKGKDVELRCDPISGHTALYWYRQSLGQGLEFLIYFQGNSAPDKSGLPSDRFSAERTGGSVSTLTIQRTQQEDSAVYLCASSLYGGMNTEAFFGQGTRLTVV.

This chain connects TRBV20-1 to TRBJ1-4; D gene ambiguous. From germline, CDR1 is DFQATT and CDR2 SNEGSKA (reference sequence). Trimming removed 6 bases at V and 14 bases at J, with 13 bases between. There are 10 residues in the CDR3. CDR3 region: CSALGGYLFF. The DNA for the CDR3 is TGCAGTGCCCTGGGCGGGTACCTGTTTTTT.

Details on this clone: Other nucleotide sequences in the sample specify the same CDR3. This rearrangement joins TRBV28 to TRBJ2-1; TRBD1 matches 7 bases. The CDR3 is made up of 12 amino acids. Looked up from germline, CDR1 is MDHEN and CDR2 is SYDVKM. V gave up 6 bases and J gave up 9 bases; unmatched junction bases: 5. The chain's CDR3 is CASSLSGGEQFF. The CDR3, as DNA: TGTGCCAGCAGCCTCTCAGGGGGTGAGCAGTTCTTC.

V is TRBV4-2 and J is TRBJ2-2; D is ambiguous. CDR3 length equals 16 residues. Germline V gene sequence: CDR1 LGHNA, CDR2 YNFKEQ. Trimming shortened V by 0 bases and J by 0 bases, and 8 bases separated the two germline ends. CDR3 loop: CASSQDEAANTGELFF. The CDR3, as DNA: TGTGCCAGCAGCCAAGATGAGGCAGCGAACACCGGGGAGCTGTTTTTT.

The chain is built from TRBV2 and TRBJ1-3; TRBD1 is a possible D gene (6 bases). There are 17 residues in the CDR3. Germline assignment: CDR1 SNHLY and CDR2 FYNNEI. The V end was cut by 6 bases, the J end by 0 bases, with 18 bases between. The CDR3 nucleotides read TGTGCCAGCAGCCGGGACAACAAAGGAGACTCTGGAAACACCATATATTTT. Its protein product is CASSRDNKGDSGNTIYF.

The chain is built from TRBV5-1 and TRBJ2-5, with 10 bases aligning to TRBD2. The CDR3 loop spans 15 amino acids. The germline CDR1 and CDR2 sequences are SGHRS and YFSETQ. The V and J ends lost 4 bases and 6 bases, in that order; junction bases with no gene match: 9. The CDR3 sequence: CASSGSSGGRKTQYF. DNA of the CDR3: TGCGCCAGCAGCGGATCTAGCGGGGGTCGGAAGACCCAGTACTTC.

The chain links TRBV10-3 to TRBJ2-3; TRBD2 matches 7 bases. Unmatched junction bases numbered 5, after V lost 6 bases and J lost 2 bases. The CDR3 is made up of 14 amino acids. Germline values: CDR1 ENHRY, CDR2 SYGVKD. As DNA, the CDR3 is TGTGCCATCAGGCCAGCGGGGAACACAGATACGCAGTATTTT. Its translation: CAIRPAGNTDTQYF.

The V call is TRBV11-3, the J call TRBJ1-2; 9 bases map to TRBD1. The CDR3 length is 17 residues. The V segment lost 2 bases and the J segment 4 bases; nucleotides outside the gene matches: 11. From germline, CDR1 is SGHNT and CDR2 YENEEA. The CDR3 region has the DNA TGTGCCAGCAGCTTATATAATGGGACAGGGTGGACCTATGGCTACACCTTC. Its translation: CASSLYNGTGWTYGYTF.

At least ten counts were recorded for this clone. The rearrangement uses TRBV6-2 or TRBV6-3 and TRBJ1-5; tentatively, D is TRBD1 (5 bases). The CDR3 is 16 amino acids. Per germline, CDR1 MNHEY and CDR2 SVGEGT. V dropped 5 bases and J dropped 0 bases, with 14 bases sitting between them. In DNA form, the CDR3 reads TGTGCCAGCAGTATCCTGCCAGGGCTTAGCAATCAGCCCCAGCATTTT. This codes for CASSILPGLSNQPQHF.

The V and J genes are TRBV4-1 and TRBJ2-1; 11 bases are a match to TRBD2. The junction had 2 bases not matched to a gene; V was cut back by 2 bases and J by 5 bases. The CDR3 is 15 residues long. Germline V CDR1 and CDR2: MGHRA, YSYEKL. CDR3: CASSQLTSGNNEQFF. The DNA for the CDR3 is TGCGCCAGCAGCCAACTGACTAGCGGGAACAATGAGCAGTTCTTC.

The V and J genes are TRBV7-3 and TRBJ1-5, with no clear D. This CDR3 spans 13 amino acids. Between the trimmed V and J ends, which lost 3 bases and 2 bases, there was a span of 5 bases. Germline values: CDR1 SGHTA, CDR2 FQGTGA. The CDR3 DNA follows: TGTGCCAGCAGCTTGAGGGGCAATCAGCCCCAGCATTTT. This encodes CASSLRGNQPQHF.

The chain uses TRBV10-1 and TRBJ2-3; 10 bases match TRBD2. V lost 4 bases, J lost 4 bases, and 2 bases stayed unmatched. In germline, CDR1 is WNHNN, CDR2 SYGVQD (reference sequence). This CDR3 is 14 amino acids long. CDR3 bases: TGCGCCAGCAGTGCGAGCGGGGGGGCAGATACGCAGTATTTT. It codes for CASSASGGADTQYF.